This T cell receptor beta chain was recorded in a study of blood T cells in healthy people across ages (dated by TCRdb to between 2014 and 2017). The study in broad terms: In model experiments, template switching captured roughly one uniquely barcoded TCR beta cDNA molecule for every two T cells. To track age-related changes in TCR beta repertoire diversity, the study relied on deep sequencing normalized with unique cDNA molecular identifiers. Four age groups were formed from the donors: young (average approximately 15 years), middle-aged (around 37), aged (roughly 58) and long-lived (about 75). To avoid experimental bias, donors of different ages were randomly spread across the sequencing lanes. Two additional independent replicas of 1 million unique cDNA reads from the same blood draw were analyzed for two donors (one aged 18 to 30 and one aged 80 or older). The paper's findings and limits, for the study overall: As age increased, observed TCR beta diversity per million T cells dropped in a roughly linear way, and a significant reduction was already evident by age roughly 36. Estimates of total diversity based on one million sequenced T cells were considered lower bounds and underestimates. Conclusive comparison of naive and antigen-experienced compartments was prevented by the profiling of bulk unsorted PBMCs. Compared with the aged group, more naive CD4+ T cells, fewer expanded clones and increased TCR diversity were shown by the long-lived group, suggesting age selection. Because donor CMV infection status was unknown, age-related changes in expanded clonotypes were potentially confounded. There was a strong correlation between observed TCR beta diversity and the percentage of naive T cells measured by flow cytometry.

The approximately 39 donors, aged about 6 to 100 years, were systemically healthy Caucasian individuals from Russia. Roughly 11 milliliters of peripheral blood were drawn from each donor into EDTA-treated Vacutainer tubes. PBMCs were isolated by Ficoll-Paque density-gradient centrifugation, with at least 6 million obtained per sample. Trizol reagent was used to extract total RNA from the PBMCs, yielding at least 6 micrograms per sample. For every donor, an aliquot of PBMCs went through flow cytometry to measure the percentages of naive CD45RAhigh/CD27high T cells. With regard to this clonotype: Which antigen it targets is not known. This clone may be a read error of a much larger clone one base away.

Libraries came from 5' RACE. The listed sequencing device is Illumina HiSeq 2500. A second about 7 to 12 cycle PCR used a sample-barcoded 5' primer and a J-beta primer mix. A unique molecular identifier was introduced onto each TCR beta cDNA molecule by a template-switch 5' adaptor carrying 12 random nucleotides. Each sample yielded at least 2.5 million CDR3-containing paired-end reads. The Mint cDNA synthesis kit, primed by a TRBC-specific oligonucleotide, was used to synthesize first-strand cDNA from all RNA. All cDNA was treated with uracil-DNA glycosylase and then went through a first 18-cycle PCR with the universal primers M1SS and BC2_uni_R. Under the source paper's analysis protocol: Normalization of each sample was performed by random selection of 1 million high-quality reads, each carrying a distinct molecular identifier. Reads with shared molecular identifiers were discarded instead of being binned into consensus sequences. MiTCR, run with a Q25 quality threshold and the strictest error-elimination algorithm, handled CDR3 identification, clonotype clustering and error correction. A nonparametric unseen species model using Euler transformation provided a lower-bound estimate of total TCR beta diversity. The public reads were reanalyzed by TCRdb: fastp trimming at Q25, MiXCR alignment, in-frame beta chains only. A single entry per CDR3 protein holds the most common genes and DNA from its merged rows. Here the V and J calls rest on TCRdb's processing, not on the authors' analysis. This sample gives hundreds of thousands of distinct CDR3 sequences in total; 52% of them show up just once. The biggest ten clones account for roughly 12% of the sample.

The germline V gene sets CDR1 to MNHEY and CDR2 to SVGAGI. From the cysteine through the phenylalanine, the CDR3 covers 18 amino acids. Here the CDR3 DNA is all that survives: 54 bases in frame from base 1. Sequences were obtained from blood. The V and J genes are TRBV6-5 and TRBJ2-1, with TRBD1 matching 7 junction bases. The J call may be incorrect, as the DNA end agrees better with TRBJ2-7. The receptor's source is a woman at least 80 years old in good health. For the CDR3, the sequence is CASSYSMGERGPYNEQYF. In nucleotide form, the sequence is TGTGCCAGCAGTTACTCGATGGGGGAGAGGGGGCCCTACAATGAGCAGTACTTC.